Shown below are 10 T cell receptor beta chains from a single sample sequenced in a study of blood T cell repertoires in COVID-19. TCRdb keeps only in-frame clones here, not all; method: immunoSEQ multiplex PCR. The sample lists over 200,000 clones, roughly 86% occurring once. The specimen sequenced was peripheral blood. The receptors come from a woman aged 40 to 50 with acute or convalescent COVID-19.

This clone appeared a few times. The chain joins TRBV6-1 to TRBJ2-1; 7 bases agree with TRBD2. Germline V gene sequence: CDR1 MNHNS, CDR2 SASEGT. This CDR3 spans 15 amino acids. V was pared by 1 base and J by 7 bases, with 7 bases of the junction left unmatched. Written as DNA, the CDR3 is TGTGCCAGCAGTGAAGTAGGGAGGGGTAAGAATGAGCAGTTCTTC. This sequence encodes CASSEVGRGKNEQFF.

This clone has just one count. The chain carries TRBV7-2 and TRBJ1-1; D is ambiguous. The CDR3 loop spans 15 amino acids. Germline-derived CDR1 and CDR2 are SGHTA and FQGNSA. V lost 5 bases to trimming and J lost 1 base, with 14 bases between them. The DNA of the CDR3 is TGTGCCAGCAGCACACGGAGGAGTCAGAACACTGAAGCTTTCTTT. It codes for CASSTRRSQNTEAFF.

This clone was observed many times. This chain links TRBV27 with TRBJ2-5; TRBD2 matches 7 bases. Germline loops: CDR1 MNHEY, CDR2 SMNVEV (reference sequence). J was trimmed by 5 bases and V by 5 bases; bases with no gene match: 11. This CDR3 spans 15 amino acids. The CDR3, as DNA: TGTGCCAGCAGTCAAACCCGGGGGAGGGGTGAGACCCAGTACTTC. Translation: CASSQTRGRGETQYF.

A remark on this clone: Other DNA sequences in this specimen translate into the identical CDR3. The rearrangement links TRBV30 to TRBJ1-1; D possibly corresponds to TRBD1 (5 bases). The CDR3 contains 13 residues. Germline V lookup: CDR1 GTSNPN, CDR2 SVGIG (reference sequence). V was cut by 0 bases and J by 1 base, with 6 bases left in between. The DNA for the CDR3 is TGTGCCTGGAGTGTGGGGGGGAACACTGAAGCTTTCTTT. It codes for CAWSVGGNTEAFF.

Of note for this clone: Other DNA variants within this sample encode the same CDR3. Here the CDR3 reads CASSRTGGITGELFF. CDR3 DNA sequence: TGTGCCAGCAGCCGGACAGGGGGTATTACCGGGGAGCTGTTTTTT. The gene calls are TRBV6-5 and TRBJ2-2; 10 nucleotides match TRBD1. The ends lost 6 bases at V and 5 bases at J; junction bases unmatched: 6. This CDR3 is 15 amino acids long. Germline CDR1 MNHEY, CDR2 SVGAGI.

This clone was observed a single time. The rearrangement uses TRBV2 and TRBJ1-6; possible D gene TRBD1, 5 bases. Per the germline V gene, CDR1 is SNHLY and CDR2 is FYNNEI. This CDR3 is built from 15 residues. The V gene lost 7 bases and the J gene lost 10 bases, with 20 bases spanning the gap. The CDR3 here is CASTPDSIERSPLHF. Here the CDR3 DNA reads TGTGCCAGCACCCCTGACAGTATTGAAAGATCACCCCTCCACTTT.

The chain employs TRBV30 and TRBJ1-4; tentatively, D is TRBD1 (6 bases). The CDR3 contains 14 residues. With 2 bases removed from V and 7 bases from J, the gap between germline ends came to 14 bases. The V gene's germline CDR1 is GTSNPN and CDR2 SVGIG (reference sequence). The CDR3 here is CAWSPRGRSEKLFF. CDR3 bases: TGTGCCTGGAGTCCCAGGGGTAGGAGTGAAAAACTGTTTTTT.

V and J are TRBV5-6 and TRBJ2-2; D might be TRBD1 (5 bases). This CDR3 has 13 amino acids. The V gene lost 4 bases and the J gene lost 6 bases, with 10 bases spanning the gap. Germline V gene lookup returns CDR1 SGHDT and CDR2 YYEEEE. Here the CDR3 reads CASSIRAPGELFF. The CDR3 bases are TGTGCCAGCAGCATCAGGGCCCCCGGGGAGCTGTTTTTT.

CDR3 residues: CASSPMRSMTNYGYTF. The CDR3 nucleotides read TGTGCCAGCTCACCAATGCGCTCAATGACTAACTATGGCTACACCTTC. J is TRBJ1-2 and V is TRBV18; D gene ambiguous. The germline V gene has CDR1 KGHSH and CDR2 LQKENI. Between the trimmed V and J ends, which lost 2 bases and 0 bases, there was a span of 13 bases. The CDR3 is 16 amino acids.

The chain has TRBV2 and TRBJ2-3, with TRBD1 identical over 9 bases. After removal of 0 bases from V and 2 bases from J, the junction contained 3 bases not matched to a gene. The CDR3 consists of 16 residues. Per germline, CDR1 SNHLY and CDR2 FYNNEI. Here the CDR3 DNA reads TGTGCCAGCAGTGAAGCGGGGACAGGGATCACAGATACGCAGTATTTT. This codes for CASSEAGTGITDTQYF.